This TCR beta chain was sequenced during a study of T cells in localized non-small cell lung cancer (dated by TCRdb to 2020 to 2022). With respect to the entire study: T cell repertoires of more than 200 early-stage NSCLC patients were analyzed, with tumors being compared against uninvolved tumor-adjacent lungs. The cohort comprised roughly 240 treatment-naïve NSCLC patients with resected, localized lung tumors. A mean age of roughly 66 years was recorded for the NSCLC patients, of whom more than 120 were male and 90 to 110 were female.

The cysteine opens and the phenylalanine closes a CDR3 of 14 amino acids. The CDR3 DNA has 42 bases and is translated from base 1. Deletion took 3 bases off V and 4 bases off J, with a span of 12 bases between the germline ends. CDR1 and CDR2 (MDHEN, SYDVKM) derive from the germline V gene. This clone is considered large (0.1 to 1%). The antigen this receptor binds is unknown. Base qualities were left out, and no much larger clone turns up one base away. At diagnosis, peripheral blood, uninvolved tumor-adjacent lung and tumor were collected and were preserved as a mix of fresh-frozen and FFPE material. The immunoSEQ Assay was used to sequence TCR beta CDR3 regions from DNA. Concerning the study's data processing: To compute T cell density, TCR beta template counts were normalized to usable DNA, which was estimated by amplifying housekeeping genes. Richness was estimated with the preseqR package, extrapolating to 400,000 templates for PBMC samples and 120,000 templates for tissue samples. Clonality was taken to be one minus Pielou's evenness. Tissue-enriched TCRs were identified by differential abundance testing using productive amino-acid clonotypes, minimum total count 5 and alpha 0.1. The Jaccard Index and the Morisita Overlap Index were used to measure repertoire overlap between compartments. TCR beta CDR3s were clustered by GLIPH together with public tetramer-defined viral CDR3s, and at least three viral sequences plus V-gene enrichment were required for viral motifs. Sourced from immuneACCESS, this table was stored by TCRdb with only in-frame sequences that have V and J called. A share of the clones is absent; for the studies checked, an unresolved V gene accounts for under half, and the remainder has no known explanation. V and J calls and clone size come straight from that table; D and trimming were deduced from the DNA. Within this sample are about 2,800 clones, with over 25% of them counted one time only. 15% to 18% of the sample comes from the top ten.

Overall results and qualifications from the work: Because multi-region sequencing of the tumors was not done, intratumor heterogeneity could not be ruled out. Uninvolved tumor-adjacent lung showed the highest T cell clonality, higher than tumor, which suggests more focused antigenic responses in the uninvolved tumor-adjacent lung. Longer overall survival was associated with higher blood T cell density, whereas shorter survival was associated with higher adjacent-lung clonality. A median of approximately 62 of the top 100 tumor clones turned up in the paired uninvolved adjacent lung, and under 30 of those clones also ranked among the top 100 of that same adjacent lung. Because the study design was exploratory, TCR variables were selected using unadjusted p-values without false-discovery rate correction.

The source is a female donor at least 60 years old with stage II squamous cell lung carcinoma. This sample comprised lung tumor tissue, obtained before any cancer treatment. This receptor chain uses TRBV28 and TRBJ1-1; TRBD1 might be the D gene, on 6 matching bases. CDR3 protein: CASSFQPQGTEAFF. The nucleotide sequence is given as TGTGCCAGCAGTTTCCAACCACAGGGCACTGAAGCTTTCTTT.